Each of the 20 T cell receptor beta chains below was sequenced from the same sample in a study of shared clonotypes between healthy human individuals. Method: immunoSEQ multiplex PCR; TCRdb's copy keeps in-frame clones and lacks some. The sample has about 2 million clones; 85% to 95% are singletons. Sequenced input: naive CD4+ T cells sorted from blood. Regarding subset: CD45RA+ positively selected. The source of these receptors is a young man in good health.

J is TRBJ2-7 and V is TRBV19; TRBD1 might be the D (6 bases). The CDR3 has 15 amino acids. Trimming took 10 bases from V and 0 from J, leaving 19 bases between them. Germline-derived CDR1 and CDR2 are LNHDA and SQIVND (reference sequence). This CDR3 reads CATSDPRGSSYEQYF. The CDR3 DNA sequence: TGTGCCACATCCGACCCCAGGGGCAGCTCCTACGAGCAGTACTTC.

The rearrangement links TRBV30 to TRBJ1-3; TRBD1 aligns across 7 bases. V was clipped by 3 bases and J by 0 bases; unmatched bases: 5. The CDR3 is 15 amino acids. Germline CDR1 is GTSNPN and CDR2 is SVGIG (reference sequence). CDR3 in amino acids: CAWSEGAFSGNTIYF. The CDR3 nucleotides read TGTGCCTGGAGCGAGGGGGCCTTCTCTGGAAACACCATATATTTT.

The rearrangement links TRBV11-2 to TRBJ2-7; 9 nucleotides match TRBD2. The CDR3 loop spans 14 amino acids. Germline V CDR1 and CDR2: SGHAT, FQNNGV. The ends lost 5 bases at V and 4 bases at J; junction bases unmatched: 6. CDR3 DNA: TGTGCCAGCAGCATTAGCGGGAGCCGGTACGAGCAGTACTTC. Its translation: CASSISGSRYEQYF.

This chain links TRBV7-6 with TRBJ2-7; D remains ambiguous. Germline assignment: CDR1 SGHVS and CDR2 FNYEAQ. Between the trimmed V and J ends, which lost 5 bases and 4 bases, there was a span of 6 bases. There are 11 residues in the CDR3. The CDR3 nucleotides read TGTGCCAGCAGCAATGATTACGAGCAGTACTTC. The encoded protein is CASSNDYEQYF.

This chain links TRBV29-1 with TRBJ2-1; possibly TRBD2 for D (6 bases). The CDR3 is 15 residues long. CDR1 is SQVTM and CDR2 is ANQGSEA in the germline V gene. The germline V and J ends were trimmed by 6 bases and 4 bases, with 19 bases remaining between them. CDR3 residues: CSVRRGLVVYNEQFF. CDR3 bases: TGCAGCGTCCGGAGGGGACTCGTCGTGTACAATGAGCAGTTCTTC.

This sequence joins TRBV2 and TRBJ2-7; TRBD1 or TRBD2 may be the D gene (5 bases each). The germline CDR1 and CDR2 sequences are SNHLY and FYNNEI. The CDR3 consists of 13 residues. Trimming stripped 7 bases from V and 9 bases from J, with 19 bases between. CDR3 sequence (DNA): TGTGCCAGCACCTCCCGGGGCCCGCAACGGCAGTACTTC. It codes for CASTSRGPQRQYF.

The chain couples TRBV6-6 to TRBJ1-6, with D perhaps TRBD1 (5 bases). The CDR3 covers 13 residues. The ends were cut back, 8 bases at V and 10 bases at J, with 15 bases in the middle. In germline, CDR1 is MNHNY, CDR2 SVGAGI (reference sequence). CDR3 bases: TGTGCCAGCTCTAGGGGCAGGGAGTCACCCCTCCACTTT. This codes for CASSRGRESPLHF.

The rearrangement links TRBV5-6 to TRBJ2-1; no firm D call. V lost 0 bases, J lost 5 bases, and 12 bases lay in between. This CDR3 has 15 amino acids. Germline assignment: CDR1 SGHDT and CDR2 YYEEEE. The CDR3 region is CASSLAGAGNNEQFF. The CDR3 nucleotides are TGTGCCAGCAGCTTGGCCGGAGCAGGTAACAATGAGCAGTTCTTC.

The genes are TRBV6-6 and TRBJ1-2; D might be TRBD1 (6 bases). This CDR3 spans 15 amino acids. V lost 5 bases to trimming and J lost 4 bases, with 17 bases between them. CDR1 is MNHNY, CDR2 SVGAGI, per germline (reference sequence). CDR3 sequence (DNA): TGTGCCAGCAGTACCCTCCGGGACACCGTCTATGGCTACACCTTC. Translated: CASSTLRDTVYGYTF.

CDR3 nucleotides: TGTGCCAGCAGTTTGCCTCCAACTTCTTGGACAGGGGGCTGGGAGACCCAGTACTTC. Amino acids: CASSLPPTSWTGGWETQYF. J is TRBJ2-5 and V is TRBV28; 11 nucleotides line up with TRBD1. The V gene end was trimmed by 3 bases and the J gene end by 5 bases; junction bases not matched to a gene: 17. The CDR3 covers 19 residues. CDR1 and CDR2 (germline): MDHEN, SYDVKM. The entire variable domain, with the rest obtained from reference TRBV28 and TRBJ2-5, is as follows: DVKVTQSSRYLVKRTGEKVFLECVQDMDHENMFWYRQDPGLGLRLIYFSYDVKMKEKGDIPEGYSVSREKKERFSLILESASTNQTSMYLCASSLPPTSWTGGWETQYFGPGTRLLVL.

The chain's CDR3 is CASSGLARNTGELFF. The CDR3 nucleotides are TGTGCCAGTAGTGGGCTAGCGAGGAACACCGGGGAGCTGTTTTTT. The chain carries TRBV19 and TRBJ2-2; possibly TRBD2 for D (6 bases). CDR3 length: 15 residues. V lost 5 bases, J lost 1 base, and 11 bases lay in between. CDR1 LNHDA and CDR2 SQIVND come from the germline V gene (reference sequence).

With respect to this clone: Other nucleotide sequences in the sample specify the same CDR3. V and J are TRBV11-2 and TRBJ1-6, with D perhaps matching TRBD1 (5 bases). From germline, CDR1 is SGHAT and CDR2 FQNNGV. The V end was cut by 5 bases, the J end by 1 base, with 6 bases between. This CDR3 contains 14 residues. DNA for the CDR3: TGTGCCAGCAGCCCAGGGTCCTATAATTCACCCCTCCACTTT. Translation gives CASSPGSYNSPLHF.

The chain has TRBV18 and TRBJ1-3; the match to TRBD1 covers 12 bases. V lost 2 bases to trimming and J lost 8 bases; unmatched junction nucleotides: 10. This CDR3 region has 17 residues. The germline gives CDR1 KGHSH, CDR2 LQKENI. CDR3 in DNA: TGTGCCAGCTCACCATGGGGGACAGGGGGCCAACGGGACACCATATATTTT. It encodes CASSPWGTGGQRDTIYF.

J is TRBJ2-1 and V is TRBV16; D might be TRBD2 (6 bases). The CDR3 totals 14 residues. With 4 bases removed from V and 7 bases from J, the gap between germline ends came to 14 bases. CDR1 KGHSY and CDR2 FQNENV come from the germline V gene. CDR3 coding DNA: TGTGCCAGCAGCCGTGGAAGGGGAGGTAATGAGCAGTTCTTC. Translation: CASSRGRGGNEQFF. The variable domain in full, with the rest retrieved from reference TRBV16 and TRBJ2-1, is GEEVAQTPKHLVRGEGQKAKLYCAPIKGHSYVFWYQQVLKNEFKFLISFQNENVFDETGMPKERFSAKCLPNSPCSLEIQATKLEDSAVYFCASSRGRGGNEQFFGPGTRLTVL.

The chain links TRBV10-2 to TRBJ2-7, with TRBD2 matching 11 bases. CDR3 length equals 14 residues. Germline values: CDR1 WSHSY, CDR2 SAAADI. Germline trimming cut 6 bases from V and 4 bases from J; bases unmatched to any gene: 5. This CDR3 is CASRAGTSGYEQYF. The CDR3 nucleotides read TGCGCCAGCAGAGCCGGGACTAGCGGTTACGAGCAGTACTTC.

On this clone itself: Other DNA sequences within the sample encode an identical CDR3. The CDR3 is CASSLAPQGSGNTIYF. The CDR3, as DNA: TGCGCCAGCAGCTTGGCGCCCCAGGGGTCTGGAAACACCATATATTTT. The J gene is TRBJ1-3, the V gene TRBV5-1, with a weak D call TRBD1 (6 bases). Germline V gene sequence: CDR1 SGHRS, CDR2 YFSETQ. The CDR3 runs 16 residues. With 0 bases removed from V and 1 base from J, the gap between germline ends came to 11 bases.

CDR3: CATSGGLGETQYF. The CDR3 DNA reads TGTGCCACCTCCGGAGGACTAGGCGAGACCCAGTACTTC. The chain is built from TRBV10-3 and TRBJ2-5; 7 nucleotides match TRBD2. J lost 5 bases, V lost 10 bases, and 10 bases had no gene match. The germline gives CDR1 ENHRY, CDR2 SYGVKD. This CDR3 is 13 amino acids long.

The chain combines TRBV28 with TRBJ1-5, with D perhaps TRBD1 (5 bases). CDR3 length: 15 amino acids. Germline V gene data show CDR1 as MDHEN and CDR2 as SYDVKM. Trimming removed 8 bases from V and 2 bases from J, with 16 bases in between. The CDR3 loop reads CASGSGGIGNQPQHF. DNA of the CDR3: TGTGCCAGCGGGTCCGGGGGAATTGGCAATCAGCCCCAGCATTTT.

This CDR3 reads CASSLVEAEQFF. CDR3 in DNA: TGTGCCAGCAGCTTAGTAGAGGCTGAGCAGTTCTTC. The J gene is TRBJ2-1, the V gene TRBV11-2; D is unclear. Germline V gene lookup returns CDR1 SGHAT and CDR2 FQNNGV. Between the trimmed V and J ends, which lost 1 base and 9 bases, there was a span of 7 bases. This CDR3 spans 12 amino acids.

As regards this clone: The identical CDR3 is also encoded by other nucleotide sequences in the sample. CDR3: CASSQDTGSGNTIYF. The CDR3 DNA follows: TGCGCCAGCAGCCAAGATACAGGCTCTGGAAACACCATATATTTT. The chain has TRBV4-3 and TRBJ1-3; weak D call: TRBD1 (5 bases). The length of the CDR3 is 15 residues. Germline V gene lookup returns CDR1 LGHNA and CDR2 YSLEER. V lost 0 bases to trimming and J lost 0 bases, with 6 bases between them.